Described below is a single T cell receptor beta chain sequence and its context. Its antigen target is currently unknown. Base qualities were left out, and no much larger clone turns up one base away. Receptor amplification or capture employed the immunoSEQ multiplex PCR assay. Entries here come from immuneACCESS through TCRdb and include only in-frame sequences with V and J called. Some clones fail to appear in such tables; in the studies checked, an unresolved V gene covers under half of the shortfall, and the cause of the remainder is unknown. In this sample the table shows over 50,000 clones, about 97% of which occur a single time. The ten largest clones take up 0.19% of the sample. The sample comes from a study of technical replicates of blood from a handful of donors (dated by TCRdb to the late 2010s). V and J are truncated by 3 bases and 7 bases respectively, leaving an intervening sequence of 23 bases. The CDR3, from cysteine to phenylalanine, totals 17 residues. Just the 51-base CDR3 DNA is kept, in frame starting at base 1. For CDR1 and CDR2, the germline V gene (reference sequence) lists SGHKS and YYEKEE.

The specimen was T cells isolated from PBMCs. The V and J genes are TRBV5-5 and TRBJ2-1; tentative D gene TRBD2, with 5 bases matching. The receptor was derived from a human donor in good health. The CDR3: CASSSEGPNNLMNEQFF. The sequenced DNA: TGTGCCAGCAGCTCCGAGGGTCCCAATAATTTAATGAATGAGCAGTTCTTC.